This TCR beta chain was documented in a study of blood T cell repertoires in COVID-19. Background on the study: T cells, B-cell-depleted T cells, or PBMCs supplied cDNA or gDNA.

Patients in Seattle were enrolled during active infection, then followed longitudinally. The V end lost 2 bases, the J end lost 4 bases, and 12 bases lay between the germline ends. This CDR3 spans 15 amino acids. Germline CDR1 is LNHDA and CDR2 is SQIVND (reference sequence). Sequencing was performed with immunoSEQ multiplex PCR; in TCRdb, only in-frame clones are kept and a portion is missing. The table includes over 250,000 clones, 80% to 95% detected once. In its sample, this clone was seen once. The clonotype was recovered from a person aged 18-30 years with COVID-19, enrolled during active disease. V is TRBV19 and J is TRBJ1-5, with D possibly TRBD1 on 5 matching bases. Sequencing was done on a sample of peripheral blood. CDR3 DNA sequence: TGTGCCAGTAGTATACAGGGCCTTCTAAATCAGCCCCAGCATTTT. This gives the protein CASSIQGLLNQPQHF.